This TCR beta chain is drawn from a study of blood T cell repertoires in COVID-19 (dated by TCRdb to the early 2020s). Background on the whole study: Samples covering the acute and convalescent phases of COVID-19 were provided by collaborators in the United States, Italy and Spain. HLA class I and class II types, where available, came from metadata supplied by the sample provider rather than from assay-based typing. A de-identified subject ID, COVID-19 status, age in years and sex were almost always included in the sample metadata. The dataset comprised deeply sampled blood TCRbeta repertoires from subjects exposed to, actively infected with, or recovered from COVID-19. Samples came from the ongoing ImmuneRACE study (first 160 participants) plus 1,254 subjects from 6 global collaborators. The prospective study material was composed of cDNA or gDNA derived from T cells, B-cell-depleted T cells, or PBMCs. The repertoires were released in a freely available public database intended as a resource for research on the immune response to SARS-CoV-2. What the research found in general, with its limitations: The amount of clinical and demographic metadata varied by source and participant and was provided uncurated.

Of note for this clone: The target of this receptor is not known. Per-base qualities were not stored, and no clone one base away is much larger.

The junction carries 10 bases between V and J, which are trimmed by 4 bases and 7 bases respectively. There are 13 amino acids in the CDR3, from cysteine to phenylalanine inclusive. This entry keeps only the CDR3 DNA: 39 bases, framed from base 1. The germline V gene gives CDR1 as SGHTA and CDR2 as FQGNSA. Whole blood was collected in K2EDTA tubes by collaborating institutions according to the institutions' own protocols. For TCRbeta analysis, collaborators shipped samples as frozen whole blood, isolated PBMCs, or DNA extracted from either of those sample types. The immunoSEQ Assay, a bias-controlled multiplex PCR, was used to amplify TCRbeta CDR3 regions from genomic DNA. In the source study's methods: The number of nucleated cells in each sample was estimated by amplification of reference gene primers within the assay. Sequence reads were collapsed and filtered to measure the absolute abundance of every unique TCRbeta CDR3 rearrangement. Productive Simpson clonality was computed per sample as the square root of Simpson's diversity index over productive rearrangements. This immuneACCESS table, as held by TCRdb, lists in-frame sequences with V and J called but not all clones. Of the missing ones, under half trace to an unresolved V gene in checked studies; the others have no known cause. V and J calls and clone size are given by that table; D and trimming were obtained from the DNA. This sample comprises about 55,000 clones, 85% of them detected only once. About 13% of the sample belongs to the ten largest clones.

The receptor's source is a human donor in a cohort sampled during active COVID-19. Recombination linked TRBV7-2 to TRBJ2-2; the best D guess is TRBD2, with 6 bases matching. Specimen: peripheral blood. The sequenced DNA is TGTGCCAGCAGCTACTCCGGGGGCGGGGAGCTGTTTTTT. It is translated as CASSYSGGGELFF.